This TCR beta chain was obtained from a study of cytomegalovirus exposure and HLA in healthy donors. Across the whole study: About 80 million unique TCRs, all from HLA-typed donors, were included in an early release of the data.

PCR involved 60 Vbeta and 13 Jbeta primers. Clones were read by immunoSEQ multiplex PCR, and TCRdb kept only the in-frame ones, dropping some. In the table there are roughly 150,000 clones, about 82% of which are singletons. V was pared by 6 bases and J by 1 base, with 3 bases of the junction left unmatched. The CDR3 loop spans 15 amino acids. From germline, CDR1 is MNHNS and CDR2 SASEGT. A word on this clone: Its antigen remains unidentified. Different DNA sequences within this sample yield the same CDR3.

Overall study findings and caveats: Being productive about 87% or about 30% of the time was typical of most TCR beta V segments in an earlier analysis.

CMV serostatus was not recorded for this donor. The receptor comes from a man aged 25 to 40 in good health. The specimen sequenced was PBMCs. V and J are TRBV6-1 and TRBJ2-6; 7 bases are shared with TRBD2. CDR3 sequence: CASRTGGSGANVLTF. Written as DNA, the CDR3 is TGTGCCAGCAGGACCGGGGGGTCTGGGGCCAACGTCCTGACTTTC.